The rows below give T cell receptor beta chains drawn from one sample of a study of blood T cell repertoires in COVID-19. Clones were read by immunoSEQ multiplex PCR, and TCRdb kept only the in-frame ones, dropping some. The sample consists of about 180,000 clones, 70% to 85% of them appearing once. The specimen sequenced was PBMCs or T cells enriched from blood (not recorded which). These receptors originate from a man aged 50 to 59 who had recovered from COVID-19. CDR3s include the opening cysteine and the closing phenylalanine or tryptophan. A D gene is named only where the DNA matches it firmly. A row's size may be missing; if present it is once, few, many or a size class.

.	TRBV18	TRBJ2-7	TRBD2	TGTGCCAGCTCACCTCTTTTCGGGACTAGCGACGAGCAGTACTTC	CASSPLFGTSDEQYF
few	TRBV28	TRBJ1-2	TRBD1	TGTGCCAGCAGCAGAAAGGGACAGCACTATGGCTACACCTTC	CASSRKGQHYGYTF
.	TRBV19	TRBJ2-5	.	TGTGCCAGTAGTTCAGGGCGAGAGACCCAGTACTTC	CASSSGRETQYF
.	TRBV19	TRBJ2-7	TRBD1	TGTGCCAGTAGTAGGGGACAGGAGGCCTACGAGCAGTACTTC	CASSRGQEAYEQYF
.	TRBV7-2	TRBJ1-2	.	TGTGCCAGCAGCTTAGATGTGACTATCTATGGCTACACCTTC	CASSLDVTIYGYTF
.	TRBV7-6	TRBJ2-7	TRBD1	TGTGCCATATGGGACAGTCAAACCTACGAGCAGTACTTC	CAIWDSQTYEQYF
.	TRBV6-1	TRBJ2-3	TRBD2	TGTGCCAGCAGTGTCATTCTAGCGGGGGGAACAGATACGCAGTATTTT	CASSVILAGGTDTQYF
.	TRBV6-1	TRBJ1-5	.	TGTGCCAGCAGTGAAAGCCCCCAGGGTACTCAGCCCCAGCATTTT	CASSESPQGTQPQHF
.	TRBV5-1	TRBJ2-1	.	TGCGCCAGCAGCTTGGGGTGGAGCTCCTACAATGAGCAGTTCTTC	CASSLGWSSYNEQFF
.	TRBV5-1	TRBJ1-6	TRBD1	TGCGCCAGCAGCTTGGTAGCCGGACAGGGTAACTCACCCCTCCACTTT	CASSLVAGQGNSPLHF
.	TRBV7-9	TRBJ1-5	TRBD1	TGTGCCAGCAGCCGGGACAGCAACAATCAGCCCCAGCATTTT	CASSRDSNNQPQHF
.	TRBV30	TRBJ2-6	.	TGTGCCTCGGGCGGGGAGAGCTCTGGGGCCAACGTCCTGACTTTC	CASGGESSGANVLTF
.	TRBV18	TRBJ1-5	.	TGTGCCAGCTCACCAGGGCAAAATCAGCCCCAGCATTTT	CASSPGQNQPQHF
once	TRBV19	TRBJ1-5	TRBD1	TGTGCCAGTAACCTTGACAGGGGTATCCAGCCCCAGCATTTT	CASNLDRGIQPQHF
.	TRBV11-2	TRBJ2-2	TRBD1	TGTGCCAGCAGCCCCAGGTTGACAGGGGGTGCGAACACCGGGGAGCTGTTTTTT	CASSPRLTGGANTGELFF
once	TRBV7-9	TRBJ1-5	.	TGTGCCAGCAGTATCTCTCATCAGCCCCAGCATTTT	CASSISHQPQHF
.	TRBV5-1	TRBJ1-6	TRBD1	TGCGCCAGCAGCTTGTTTGTCAGGGGGAATTCACCCCTCCACTTT	CASSLFVRGNSPLHF
.	TRBV15	TRBJ2-3	.	TGTGCCACCAGCAGACATACGGGGGGCACAGATACGCAGTATTTT	CATSRHTGGTDTQYF
.	TRBV15	TRBJ1-4	.	TGTGCCACCCGACCGAGGGCGGCTAATGAAAAACTGTTTTTT	CATRPRAANEKLFF
.	TRBV10-3	TRBJ2-2	TRBD2	TGTGCCATCGGGGGAGCGGGATCGGCCGGGGAGCTGTTTTTT	CAIGGAGSAGELFF
.	TRBV4-1	TRBJ2-6	.	TGCGCCAGCAGCCAGGGGCTAAGGGGCCCCACCTCTGGGGCCAACGTCCTGACTTTC	CASSQGLRGPTSGANVLTF
.	TRBV19	TRBJ1-4	.	TGTGCCAGTAGTGGCCTTCGGCGGGCGCTTAATGAAAAACTGTTTTTT	CASSGLRRALNEKLFF
.	TRBV28	TRBJ2-5	.	TGTGCCAGCAGTAAATCTCCGAGGACCCAGTACTTC	CASSKSPRTQYF
.	TRBV4-1	TRBJ2-7	TRBD1	TGCGCCAGCAGCCTAGGGACAGGGACCTCCTACGAGCAGTACTTC	CASSLGTGTSYEQYF
few	TRBV19	TRBJ1-5	.	TGTGCCAGCAGACAGGCGGGCACAAATCAGCCCCAGCATTTT	CASRQAGTNQPQHF
.	TRBV4-1	TRBJ1-2	TRBD1	TGCGCCAGCAGCCACCCCGACAGGGGGCCCTATGGCTACACCTTC	CASSHPDRGPYGYTF
.	TRBV6-5	TRBJ1-2	TRBD1	TGTGCCAGCAGTTACGACAGGGGAAGGAATGGCTACACCTTC	CASSYDRGRNGYTF
few	TRBV9	TRBJ1-1	TRBD1	TGTGCCAGCAGCGACCTACAGGGGGTTACTGAAGCTTTCTTT	CASSDLQGVTEAFF
.	TRBV28	TRBJ2-1	TRBD2	TGTGCCAGCAGTCGATACGGGACTAGCCCTGGCAATGAGCAGTTCTTC	CASSRYGTSPGNEQFF
once	TRBV5-1	TRBJ1-4	TRBD1	TGCGCCAGCAGCTTGGCGGGACAGACTAATGAAAAACTGTTTTTT	CASSLAGQTNEKLFF
.	TRBV11-2	TRBJ2-1	.	TGTGCCAGCAGCTTAGGACGGGGAAACTCCTACAATGAGCAGTTCTTC	CASSLGRGNSYNEQFF
.	TRBV11-3	TRBJ2-3	.	TGTGCCAGCAGCTTAGGCGGCAGGGATTTAGATACGCAGTATTTT	CASSLGGRDLDTQYF
.	TRBV10-2	TRBJ2-6	.	TGCGCCAGCGTCCCAAGACAGAGCTCTGGGGCCAACGTCCTGACTTTC	CASVPRQSSGANVLTF
.	TRBV29-1	TRBJ1-1	TRBD1	TGCAGCGTCGCCCCCCGACAGGGGTGGGAATTGACTGAAGCTTTCTTT	CSVAPRQGWELTEAFF
.	TRBV14	TRBJ2-7	.	TGTGCCAGCAGCCATACGACAGGTGGCTACGAGCAGTACTTC	CASSHTTGGYEQYF
.	TRBV7-2	TRBJ1-1	TRBD1	TGTGCCAGCAGCTTAGTACAGGGGGGATACACTGAAGCTTTCTTT	CASSLVQGGYTEAFF
.	TRBV7-9	TRBJ2-5	TRBD1	TGTGCCAGCAGCTCCCTTTGGACAGGGGAAGAGACCCAGTACTTC	CASSSLWTGEETQYF
.	TRBV18	TRBJ2-5	TRBD2	TGTGCCAGCTTCGGACTAGCGGGGGAAGAGACCCAGTACTTC	CASFGLAGEETQYF
.	TRBV12-3/TRBV12-4	TRBJ1-2	.	TGTGCCAGCAGTGGGGAGGGGAGGGGCTACACCTTC	CASSGEGRGYTF
.	TRBV7-9	TRBJ1-1	.	TGTGCCAGCAGCTTAGCAGACTCGATGAACACTGAAGCTTTCTTT	CASSLADSMNTEAFF
.	TRBV6-1	TRBJ1-5	.	TGTGCCAGCAGTGAAGAAATCGGGAGGGGTACCCAGCATTTT	CASSEEIGRGTQHF
once	TRBV6-5	TRBJ2-7	TRBD1	TGTGCCAGCAGCAGGACAGGGGAACTGTCCTACGAGCAGTACTTC	CASSRTGELSYEQYF
.	TRBV19	TRBJ1-1	.	TGTGCCAGTAGGATACGGCAGGGGTATAGGACTGAAGCTTTCTTT	CASRIRQGYRTEAFF
.	TRBV15	TRBJ1-5	TRBD1	TGTGCCACCAGCAGAGATAATAGGGTCAGGTCAGGGGGAGAATATAGCAATCAGCCCCAGCATTTT	CATSRDNRVRSGGEYSNQPQHF
.	TRBV10-2	TRBJ1-1	TRBD1	TGCGCCAGCAGTGAGTTTGCAGGGGGCGCATTTATCACTGAAGCTTTCTTT	CASSEFAGGAFITEAFF
.	TRBV2	TRBJ2-3	.	TGTGCCAGCAGAGAAGGAGAGGCGGATACGCAGTATTTT	CASREGEADTQYF
.	TRBV5-1	TRBJ2-5	TRBD2	TGCGCCAGCAGCAACCGGGAGGCGCTACAAGAGACCCAGTACTTC	CASSNREALQETQYF
.	TRBV4-1	TRBJ1-1	.	TGCGCCAGCAGCCAAACCCGGCGATCGGGGACACTGAACACTGAAGCTTTCTTT	CASSQTRRSGTLNTEAFF
.	TRBV28	TRBJ2-1	TRBD2	TGTGCCAGCAGTTTGGAATGGGCGGGGGGCCACAATGAGCAGTTCTTC	CASSLEWAGGHNEQFF
.	TRBV5-1	TRBJ2-1	TRBD1	TGCGCCAGCAGCGCACAGGGGGTATCTAACAATGAGCAGTTCTTC	CASSAQGVSNNEQFF
.	TRBV29-1	TRBJ2-3	.	TGCAGCGTCGCGCACGTCCCGGGGGGCGGTACGCAGTATTTT	CSVAHVPGGGTQYF
.	TRBV19	TRBJ2-2	.	TGTGCCAGTAGCCCTGGGGGGGGCGCGGCGAACACCGGGGAGCTGTTTTTT	CASSPGGGAANTGELFF
.	TRBV3-1/TRBV3-2	TRBJ1-5	.	TGTGCCAGCAGCCAAGCCCGGAGTCAGCCCCAGCATTTT	CASSQARSQPQHF
.	TRBV18	TRBJ2-3	TRBD2	TGTGCCAGCTCATTCGGACTAGCGGGTATGGCTGCAGATACGCAGTATTTT	CASSFGLAGMAADTQYF
.	TRBV11-3	TRBJ2-1	.	TGTGCCAGCAGCTTAGGTGCAGGGCCCTACAATGAGCAGTTCTTC	CASSLGAGPYNEQFF
.	TRBV7-2	TRBJ2-1	.	TGTGCCAGCAGCCCCGACTCGAACTCCTACAATGAGCAGTTCTTC	CASSPDSNSYNEQFF
many	TRBV6-5	TRBJ1-3	.	TGTGCCAGCAGTTATTCGGGCTCTGGAAACACCATATATTTT	CASSYSGSGNTIYF
.	TRBV3-1/TRBV3-2	TRBJ1-6	TRBD1	TGTGCCAGCAGCCAAGATACGGGACAGGGCCCCTATAATTCACCCCTCCACTTT	CASSQDTGQGPYNSPLHF
few	TRBV28	TRBJ1-6	.	TGTGCCAGCAGCCAGTCCTCTAGACCCCTCCACTTT	CASSQSSRPLHF
.	TRBV2	TRBJ1-3	.	TGTGCCAGCACCTGGACAGCTGGAAACACCATATATTTT	CASTWTAGNTIYF